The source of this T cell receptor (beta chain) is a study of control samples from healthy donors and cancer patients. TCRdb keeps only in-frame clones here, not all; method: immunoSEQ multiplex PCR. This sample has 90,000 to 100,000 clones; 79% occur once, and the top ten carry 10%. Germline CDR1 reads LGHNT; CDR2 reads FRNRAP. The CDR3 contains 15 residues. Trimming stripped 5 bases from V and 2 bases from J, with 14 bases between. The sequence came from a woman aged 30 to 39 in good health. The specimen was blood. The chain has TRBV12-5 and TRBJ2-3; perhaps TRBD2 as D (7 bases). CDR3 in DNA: TGTGCTAGTGGTGTCGCGGGGGCCTCCACAGATACGCAGTATTTT. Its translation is CASGVAGASTDTQYF. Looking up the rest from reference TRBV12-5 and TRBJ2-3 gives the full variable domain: DARVTQTPRHKVTEMGQEVTMRCQPILGHNTVFWYRQTMMQGLELLAYFRNRAPLDDSGMPKDRFSAEMPDATLATLKIQPSEPRDSAVYFCASGVAGASTDTQYFGPGTRLTVL.